Presented here are 4 T cell receptor beta chains from one specimen sequenced in a study of T cell responses to AZD1222 COVID-19 vaccine. Profiled with immunoSEQ multiplex PCR; TCRdb holds only in-frame clones, not every one. The sample has 110,000 to 150,000 clones; 90% to 95% are singletons. The specimen was peripheral blood, collected on day 0 of AZD1222 vaccination. The receptors derive from an adult in good health.

The V gene is TRBV6-2 or TRBV6-3, the J gene TRBJ2-2, with D uncertain. The V end was cut by 3 bases, the J end by 4 bases, with 6 bases between. The CDR3 runs to 13 residues. In germline, CDR1 is MNHEY, CDR2 SVGEGT. This chain's CDR3 is CASSYSTTGELFF. The CDR3 DNA reads as TGTGCCAGCAGTTATTCTACCACCGGGGAGCTGTTTTTT.

V is TRBV7-6 and J is TRBJ2-5, with D possibly being TRBD2 (6 bases). The ends were cut back, 6 bases at V and 1 base at J, with 15 bases in the middle. The germline gives CDR1 SGHVS, CDR2 FNYEAQ. This CDR3 spans 15 amino acids. CDR3 amino acids: CASSLGTGVQETQYF. In DNA form, the CDR3 reads TGTGCCAGCAGTCTGGGGACGGGGGTCCAAGAGACCCAGTACTTC. The full variable domain, its missing parts supplied by reference TRBV7-6 and TRBJ2-5, is GAGVSQSPRYKVTKRGQDVALRCDPISGHVSLYWYRQALGQGPEFLTYFNYEAQQDKSGLPNDRFSAERPEGSISTLTIQRTEQRDSAMYRCASSLGTGVQETQYFGPGTRLLVL.

The rearrangement uses TRBV6-1 and TRBJ1-2; no definite D call. Germline loops: CDR1 MNHNS, CDR2 SASEGT. This CDR3 is 12 amino acids long. Trimming left V 2 bases short and J 8 bases short, with 9 bases between. The CDR3 bases are TGTGCCAGCAGTGAACTCCTAACGGGCTACACCTTC. It specifies CASSELLTGYTF.

The chain joins TRBV29-1 to TRBJ2-2, with D perhaps matching TRBD1 or TRBD2 (6 bases each). The germline V and J ends were trimmed by 7 bases and 2 bases, with 14 bases remaining between them. There are 14 residues in the CDR3. The V gene's germline CDR1 is SQVTM and CDR2 ANQGSEA. The CDR3 DNA reads as TGCAGCGGGCTCACAGGGACTAACACCGGGGAGCTGTTTTTT. Encoded protein: CSGLTGTNTGELFF.